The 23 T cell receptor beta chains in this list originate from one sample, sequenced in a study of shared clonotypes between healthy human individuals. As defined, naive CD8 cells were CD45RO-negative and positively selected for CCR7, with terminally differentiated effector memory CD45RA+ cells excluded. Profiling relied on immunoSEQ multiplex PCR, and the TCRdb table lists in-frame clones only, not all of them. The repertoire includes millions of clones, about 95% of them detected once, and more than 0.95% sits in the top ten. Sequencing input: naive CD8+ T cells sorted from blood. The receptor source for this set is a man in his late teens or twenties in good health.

In DNA form, the CDR3 reads TGTGCCAGCAGTGAACGAGTAGTGAACACTGAAGCTTTCTTT. Translating it yields CASSERVVNTEAFF. The V call is TRBV6-1, the J call TRBJ1-1; D uncertain. Germline assignment: CDR1 MNHNS and CDR2 SASEGT. Trimming removed 2 bases from V and 0 bases from J, with 7 bases in between. The CDR3 covers 14 residues.

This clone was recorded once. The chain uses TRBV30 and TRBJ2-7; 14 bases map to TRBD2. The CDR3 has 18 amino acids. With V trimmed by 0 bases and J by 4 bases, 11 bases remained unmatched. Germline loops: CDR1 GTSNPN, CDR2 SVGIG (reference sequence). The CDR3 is CAWSVLGTSGSFFYEQYF. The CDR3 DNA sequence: TGTGCCTGGAGTGTACTCGGGACTAGCGGGAGTTTTTTTTACGAGCAGTACTTC.

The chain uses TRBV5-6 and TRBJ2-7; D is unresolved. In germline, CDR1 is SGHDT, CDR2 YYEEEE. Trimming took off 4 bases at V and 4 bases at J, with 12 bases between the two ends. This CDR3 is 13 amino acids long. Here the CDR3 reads CASSPSVDYEQYF. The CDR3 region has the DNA TGTGCCAGCAGCCCCTCAGTGGATTACGAGCAGTACTTC.

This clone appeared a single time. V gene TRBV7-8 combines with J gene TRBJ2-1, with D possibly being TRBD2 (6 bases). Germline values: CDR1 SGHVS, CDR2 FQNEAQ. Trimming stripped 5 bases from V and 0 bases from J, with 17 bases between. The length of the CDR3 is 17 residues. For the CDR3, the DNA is TGTGCCAGCAGCCATAGCGGATTGGGTAGCTCCTACAATGAGCAGTTCTTC. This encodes CASSHSGLGSSYNEQFF.

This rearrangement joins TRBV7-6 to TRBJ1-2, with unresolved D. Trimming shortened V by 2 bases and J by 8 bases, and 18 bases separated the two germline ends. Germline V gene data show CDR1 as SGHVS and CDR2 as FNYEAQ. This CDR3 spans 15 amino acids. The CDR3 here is CASSLSPFAPRGYTF. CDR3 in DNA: TGTGCCAGCAGCTTAAGCCCTTTCGCGCCAAGGGGCTACACCTTC. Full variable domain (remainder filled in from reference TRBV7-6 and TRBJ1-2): GAGVSQSPRYKVTKRGQDVALRCDPISGHVSLYWYRQALGQGPEFLTYFNYEAQQDKSGLPNDRFSAERPEGSISTLTIQRTEQRDSAMYRCASSLSPFAPRGYTFGSGTRLTVV.

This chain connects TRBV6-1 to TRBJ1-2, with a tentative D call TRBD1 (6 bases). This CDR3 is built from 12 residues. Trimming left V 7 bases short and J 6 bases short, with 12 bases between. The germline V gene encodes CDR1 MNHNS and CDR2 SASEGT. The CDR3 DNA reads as TGTGCCAGCAATGGACAGCTTCATGGCTACACCTTC. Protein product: CASNGQLHGYTF.

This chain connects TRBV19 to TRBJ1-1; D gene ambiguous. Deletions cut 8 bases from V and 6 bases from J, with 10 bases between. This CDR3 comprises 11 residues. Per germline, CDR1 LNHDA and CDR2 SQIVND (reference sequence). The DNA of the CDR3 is TGTGCCAGTTCCCATAACGCTGAAGCTTTCTTT. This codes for CASSHNAEAFF.

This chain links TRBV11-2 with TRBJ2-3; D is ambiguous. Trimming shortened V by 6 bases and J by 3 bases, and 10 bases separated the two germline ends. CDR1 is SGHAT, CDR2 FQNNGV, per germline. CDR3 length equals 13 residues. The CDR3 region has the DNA TGTGCCAGCAGTTTAATGGCAACAGATACGCAGTATTTT. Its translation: CASSLMATDTQYF.

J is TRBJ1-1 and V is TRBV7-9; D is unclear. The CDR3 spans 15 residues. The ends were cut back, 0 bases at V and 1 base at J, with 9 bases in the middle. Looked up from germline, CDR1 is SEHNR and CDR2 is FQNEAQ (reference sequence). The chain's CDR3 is CASSLAENTNTEAFF. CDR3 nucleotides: TGTGCCAGCAGCTTAGCGGAAAACACGAACACTGAAGCTTTCTTT.

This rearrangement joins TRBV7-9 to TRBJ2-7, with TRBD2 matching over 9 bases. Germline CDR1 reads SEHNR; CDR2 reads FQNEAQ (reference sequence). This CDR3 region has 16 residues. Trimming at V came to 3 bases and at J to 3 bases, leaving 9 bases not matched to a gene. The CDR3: CASSFAPSGVFYEQYF. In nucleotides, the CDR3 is TGTGCCAGCAGCTTTGCGCCTAGCGGGGTCTTCTACGAGCAGTACTTC.

In DNA form, the CDR3 reads TGCGCCAGCAGCCAGGCGGAGCGGGAGGGCACCGGGGAGCTGTTTTTT. It encodes CASSQAEREGTGELFF. This rearrangement joins TRBV4-3 to TRBJ2-2; 10 bases are shared with TRBD2. The CDR3 consists of 16 residues. After removal of 3 bases from V and 4 bases from J, the junction contained 5 bases not matched to a gene. Per the germline V gene, CDR1 is LGHNA and CDR2 is YSLEER.

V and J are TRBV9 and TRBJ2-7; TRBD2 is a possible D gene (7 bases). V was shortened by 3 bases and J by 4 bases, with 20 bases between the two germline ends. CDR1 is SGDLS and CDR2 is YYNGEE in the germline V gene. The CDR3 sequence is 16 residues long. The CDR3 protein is CASSAYSGGGEYEQYF. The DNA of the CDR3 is TGTGCCAGCAGCGCCTACTCCGGAGGGGGGGAATACGAGCAGTACTTC. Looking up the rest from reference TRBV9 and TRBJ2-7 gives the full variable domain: DSGVTQTPKHLITATGQRVTLRCSPRSGDLSVYWYQQSLDQGLQFLIQYYNGEERAKGNILERFSAQQFPDLHSELNLSSLELGDSALYFCASSAYSGGGEYEQYFGPGTRLTVT.

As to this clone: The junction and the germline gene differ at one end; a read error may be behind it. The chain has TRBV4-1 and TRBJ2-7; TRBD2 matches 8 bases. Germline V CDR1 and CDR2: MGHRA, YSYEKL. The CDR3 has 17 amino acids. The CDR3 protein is CASTQDPTSGGYYEQYF. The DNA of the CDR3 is TGCGCCAGCACCCAAGATCCAACGAGCGGGGGATACTACGAGCAGTACTTC.

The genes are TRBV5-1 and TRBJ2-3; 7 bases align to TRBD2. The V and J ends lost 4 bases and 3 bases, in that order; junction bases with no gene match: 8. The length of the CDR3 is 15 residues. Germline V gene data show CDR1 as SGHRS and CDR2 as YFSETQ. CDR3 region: CASSPYLGGTDTQYF. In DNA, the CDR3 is TGCGCCAGCAGCCCCTACCTCGGGGGGACAGATACGCAGTATTTT. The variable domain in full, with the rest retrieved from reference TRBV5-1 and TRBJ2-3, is KAGVTQTPRYLIKTRGQQVTLSCSPISGHRSVSWYQQTPGQGLQFLFEYFSETQRNKGNFPGRFSGRQFSNSRSEMNVSTLELGDSALYLCASSPYLGGTDTQYFGPGTRLTVL.

The CDR3 is CASSSGLAWNEQFF. The CDR3 bases are TGTGCCAGCAGCTCGGGACTAGCCTGGAATGAGCAGTTCTTC. This chain links TRBV5-6 with TRBJ2-1; 9 nucleotides align to TRBD2. Looked up from germline, CDR1 is SGHDT and CDR2 is YYEEEE. The CDR3 loop spans 14 amino acids. V gave up 3 bases and J gave up 7 bases; unmatched junction bases: 5.

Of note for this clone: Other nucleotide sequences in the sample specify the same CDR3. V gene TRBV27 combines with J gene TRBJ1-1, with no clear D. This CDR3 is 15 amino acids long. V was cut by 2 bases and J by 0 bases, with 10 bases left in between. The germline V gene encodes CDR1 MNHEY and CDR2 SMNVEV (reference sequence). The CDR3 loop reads CASSLGRTMNTEAFF. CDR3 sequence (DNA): TGTGCCAGCAGTTTAGGGCGCACCATGAACACTGAAGCTTTCTTT.

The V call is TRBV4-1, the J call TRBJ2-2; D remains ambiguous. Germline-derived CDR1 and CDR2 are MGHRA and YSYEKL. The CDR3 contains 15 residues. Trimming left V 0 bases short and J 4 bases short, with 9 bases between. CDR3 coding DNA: TGCGCCAGCAGCCAAGATCGACTCTTCACCGGGGAGCTGTTTTTT. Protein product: CASSQDRLFTGELFF.

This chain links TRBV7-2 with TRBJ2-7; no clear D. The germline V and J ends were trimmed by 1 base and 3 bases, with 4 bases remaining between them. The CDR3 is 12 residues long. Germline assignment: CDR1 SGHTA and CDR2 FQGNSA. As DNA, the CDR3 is TGTGCCAGCAGCTTAGACATCTACGAGCAGTACTTC. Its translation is CASSLDIYEQYF.

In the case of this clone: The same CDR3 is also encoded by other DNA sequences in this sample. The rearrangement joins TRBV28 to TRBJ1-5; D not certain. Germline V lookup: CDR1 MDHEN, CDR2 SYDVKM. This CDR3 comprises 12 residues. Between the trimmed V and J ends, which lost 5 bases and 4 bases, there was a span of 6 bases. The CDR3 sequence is CASSPGNQPQHF. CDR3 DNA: TGTGCCAGCAGTCCCGGGAATCAGCCCCAGCATTTT. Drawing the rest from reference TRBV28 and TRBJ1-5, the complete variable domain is DVKVTQSSRYLVKRTGEKVFLECVQDMDHENMFWYRQDPGLGLRLIYFSYDVKMKEKGDIPEGYSVSREKKERFSLILESASTNQTSMYLCASSPGNQPQHFGDGTRLSIL.

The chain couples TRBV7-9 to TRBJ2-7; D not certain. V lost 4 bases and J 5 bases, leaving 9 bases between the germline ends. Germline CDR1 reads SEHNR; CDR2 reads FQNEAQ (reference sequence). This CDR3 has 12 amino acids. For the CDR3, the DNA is TGTGCCAGCAGCTCTTTGGCCCACGAGCAGTACTTC. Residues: CASSSLAHEQYF.

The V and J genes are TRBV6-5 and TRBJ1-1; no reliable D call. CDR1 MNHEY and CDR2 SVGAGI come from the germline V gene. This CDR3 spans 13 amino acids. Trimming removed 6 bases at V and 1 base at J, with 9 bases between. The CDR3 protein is CASREGGNTEAFF. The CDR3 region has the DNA TGTGCCAGCAGAGAGGGAGGGAACACTGAAGCTTTCTTT.

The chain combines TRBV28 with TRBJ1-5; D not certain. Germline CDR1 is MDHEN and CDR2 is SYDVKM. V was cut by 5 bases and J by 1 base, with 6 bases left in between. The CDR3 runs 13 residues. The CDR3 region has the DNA TGTGCCAGCAGTCGAACGAGCAATCAGCCCCAGCATTTT. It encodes CASSRTSNQPQHF.

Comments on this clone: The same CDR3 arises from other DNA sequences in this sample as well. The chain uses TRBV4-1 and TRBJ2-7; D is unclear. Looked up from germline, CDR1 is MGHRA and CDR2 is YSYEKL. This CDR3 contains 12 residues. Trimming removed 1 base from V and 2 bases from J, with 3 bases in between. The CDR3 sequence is CASSQVPYEQYF. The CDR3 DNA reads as TGCGCCAGCAGCCAAGTACCCTACGAGCAGTACTTC.